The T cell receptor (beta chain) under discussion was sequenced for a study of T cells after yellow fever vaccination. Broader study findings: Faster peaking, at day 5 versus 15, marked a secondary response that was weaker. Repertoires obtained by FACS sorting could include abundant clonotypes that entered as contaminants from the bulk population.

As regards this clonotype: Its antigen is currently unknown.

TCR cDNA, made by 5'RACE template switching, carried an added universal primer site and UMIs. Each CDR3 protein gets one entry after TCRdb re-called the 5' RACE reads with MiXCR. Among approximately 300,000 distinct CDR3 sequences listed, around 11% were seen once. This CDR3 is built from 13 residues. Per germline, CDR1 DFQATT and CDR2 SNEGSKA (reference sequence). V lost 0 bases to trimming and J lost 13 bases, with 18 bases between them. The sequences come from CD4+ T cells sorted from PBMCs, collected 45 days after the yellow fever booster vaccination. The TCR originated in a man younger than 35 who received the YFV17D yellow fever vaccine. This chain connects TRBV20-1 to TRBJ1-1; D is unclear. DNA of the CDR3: TGCAGTGCTAGAGATTCCCCCCAGGCTATTGGTTTCTTT. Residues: CSARDSPQAIGFF.